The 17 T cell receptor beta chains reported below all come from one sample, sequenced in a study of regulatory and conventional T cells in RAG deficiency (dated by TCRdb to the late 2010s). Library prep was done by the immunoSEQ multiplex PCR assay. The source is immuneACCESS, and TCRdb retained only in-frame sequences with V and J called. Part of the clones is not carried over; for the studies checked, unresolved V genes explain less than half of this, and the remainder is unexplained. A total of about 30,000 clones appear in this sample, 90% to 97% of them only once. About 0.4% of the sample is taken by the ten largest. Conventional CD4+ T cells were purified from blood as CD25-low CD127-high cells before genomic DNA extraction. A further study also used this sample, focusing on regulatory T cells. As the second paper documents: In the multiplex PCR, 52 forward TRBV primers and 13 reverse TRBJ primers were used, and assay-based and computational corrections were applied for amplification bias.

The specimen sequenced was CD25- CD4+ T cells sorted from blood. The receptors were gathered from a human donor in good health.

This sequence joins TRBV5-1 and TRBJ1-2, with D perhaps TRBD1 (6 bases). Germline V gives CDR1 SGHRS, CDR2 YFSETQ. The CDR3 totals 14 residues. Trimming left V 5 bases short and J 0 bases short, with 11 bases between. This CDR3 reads CASSNTGSNYGYTF. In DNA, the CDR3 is TGCGCCAGCAGTAACACAGGGTCTAACTATGGCTACACCTTC.

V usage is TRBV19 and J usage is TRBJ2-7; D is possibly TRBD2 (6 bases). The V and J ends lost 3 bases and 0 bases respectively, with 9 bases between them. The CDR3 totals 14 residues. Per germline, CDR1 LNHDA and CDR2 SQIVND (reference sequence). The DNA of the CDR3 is TGTGCCAGTAGTATGGGGCGGGACTCCTACGAGCAGTACTTC. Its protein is CASSMGRDSYEQYF. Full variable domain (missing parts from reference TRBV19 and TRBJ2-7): DGGITQSPKYLFRKEGQNVTLSCEQNLNHDAMYWYRQDPGQGLRLIYYSQIVNDFQKGDIAEGYSVSREKKESFPLTVTSAQKNPTAFYLCASSMGRDSYEQYFGPGTRLTVT.

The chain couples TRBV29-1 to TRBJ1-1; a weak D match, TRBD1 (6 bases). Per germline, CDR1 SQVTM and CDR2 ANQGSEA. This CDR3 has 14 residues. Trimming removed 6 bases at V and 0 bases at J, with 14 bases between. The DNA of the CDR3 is TGCAGCGTGGTTAAAGGACAGATGAACACTGAAGCTTTCTTT. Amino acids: CSVVKGQMNTEAFF.

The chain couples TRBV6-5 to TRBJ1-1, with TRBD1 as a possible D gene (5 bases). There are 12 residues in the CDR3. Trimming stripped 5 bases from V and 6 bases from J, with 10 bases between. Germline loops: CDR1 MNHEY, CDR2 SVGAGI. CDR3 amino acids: CASSTDSSEAFF. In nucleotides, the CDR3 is TGTGCCAGCAGTACCGACAGTTCTGAAGCTTTCTTT.

The CDR3 protein is CASSPLSYYGYTF. CDR3 DNA: TGTGCCAGCAGCCCTCTCTCGTACTATGGCTACACCTTC. The chain is built from TRBV7-8 and TRBJ1-2; D is uncertain. The CDR3 loop spans 13 amino acids. Germline V gene lookup returns CDR1 SGHVS and CDR2 FQNEAQ. The V end lost 5 bases, the J end lost 3 bases, and 10 bases lay between the germline ends.

This chain's CDR3 is CASSGQGAGNTDTQYF. The DNA of the CDR3 is TGTGCCAGCAGCGGACAGGGGGCGGGAAACACAGATACGCAGTATTTT. This rearrangement joins TRBV7-2 to TRBJ2-3; TRBD1 matches 11 bases. V lost 5 bases to trimming and J lost 2 bases; unmatched junction nucleotides: 6. Looked up from germline, CDR1 is SGHTA and CDR2 is FQGNSA. The CDR3 extends over 16 amino acids. The full variable domain, rest sourced from reference TRBV7-2 and TRBJ2-3, is GAGVSQSPSNKVTEKGKDVELRCDPISGHTALYWYRQSLGQGLEFLIYFQGNSAPDKSGLPSDRFSAERTGGSVSTLTIQRTQQEDSAVYLCASSGQGAGNTDTQYFGPGTRLTVL.

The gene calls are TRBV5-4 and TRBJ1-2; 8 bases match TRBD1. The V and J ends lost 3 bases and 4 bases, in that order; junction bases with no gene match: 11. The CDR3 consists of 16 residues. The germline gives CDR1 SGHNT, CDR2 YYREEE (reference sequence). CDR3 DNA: TGTGCCAGCAGCTCGCCGGACAGGGAAGGCGGCTATGGCTACACCTTC. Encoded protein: CASSSPDREGGYGYTF. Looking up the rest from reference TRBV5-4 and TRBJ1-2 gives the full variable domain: ETGVTQSPTHLIKTRGQQVTLRCSSQSGHNTVSWYQQALGQGPQFIFQYYREEENGRGNFPPRFSGLQFPNYSSELNVNALELDDSALYLCASSSPDREGGYGYTFGSGTRLTVV.

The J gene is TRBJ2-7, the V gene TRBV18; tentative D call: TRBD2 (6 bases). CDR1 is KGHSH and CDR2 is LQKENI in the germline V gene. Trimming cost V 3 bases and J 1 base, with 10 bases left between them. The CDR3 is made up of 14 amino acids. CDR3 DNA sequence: TGTGCCAGCTCACCCCGGGAGACGTCCTACGAGCAGTACTTC. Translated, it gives CASSPRETSYEQYF.

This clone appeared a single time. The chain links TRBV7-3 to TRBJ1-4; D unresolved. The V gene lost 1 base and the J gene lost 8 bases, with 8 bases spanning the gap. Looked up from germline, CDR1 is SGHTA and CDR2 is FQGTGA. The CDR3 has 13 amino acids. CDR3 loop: CASSLNYGEKLFF. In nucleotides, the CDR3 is TGTGCCAGCAGCTTAAACTACGGGGAAAAACTGTTTTTT.

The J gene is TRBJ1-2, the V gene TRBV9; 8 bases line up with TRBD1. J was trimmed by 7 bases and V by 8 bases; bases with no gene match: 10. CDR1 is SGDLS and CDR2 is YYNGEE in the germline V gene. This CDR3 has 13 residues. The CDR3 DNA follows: TGTGCCAGTGCGTCGGGCAGGGGGCTTGGCTACACCTTC. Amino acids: CASASGRGLGYTF.

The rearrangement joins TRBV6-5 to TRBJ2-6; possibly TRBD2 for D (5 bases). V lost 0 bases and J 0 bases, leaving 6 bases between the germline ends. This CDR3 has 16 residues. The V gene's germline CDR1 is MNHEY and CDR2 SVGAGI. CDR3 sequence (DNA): TGTGCCAGCAGTTACTCGGGGAGCTCTGGGGCCAACGTCCTGACTTTC. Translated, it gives CASSYSGSSGANVLTF.

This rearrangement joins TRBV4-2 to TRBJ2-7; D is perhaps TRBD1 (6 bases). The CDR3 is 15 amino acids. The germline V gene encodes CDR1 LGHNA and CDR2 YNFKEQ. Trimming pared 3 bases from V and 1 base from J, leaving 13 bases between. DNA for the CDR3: TGTGCCAGCAGCCAGGGGGACATAACATCCTACGAGCAGTACTTC. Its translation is CASSQGDITSYEQYF.

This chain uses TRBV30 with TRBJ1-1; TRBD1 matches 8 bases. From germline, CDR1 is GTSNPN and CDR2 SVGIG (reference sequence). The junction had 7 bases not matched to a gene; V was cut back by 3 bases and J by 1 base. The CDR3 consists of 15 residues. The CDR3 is CAWRLRGTGNTEAFF. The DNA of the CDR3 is TGTGCCTGGAGACTTCGAGGGACAGGGAACACTGAAGCTTTCTTT.

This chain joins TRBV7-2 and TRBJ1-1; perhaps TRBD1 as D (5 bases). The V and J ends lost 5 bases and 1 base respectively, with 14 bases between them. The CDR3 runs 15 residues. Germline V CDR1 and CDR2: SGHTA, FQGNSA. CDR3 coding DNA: TGTGCCAGCAGCCCGGCCGGGGGGTGGAACACTGAAGCTTTCTTT. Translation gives CASSPAGGWNTEAFF.

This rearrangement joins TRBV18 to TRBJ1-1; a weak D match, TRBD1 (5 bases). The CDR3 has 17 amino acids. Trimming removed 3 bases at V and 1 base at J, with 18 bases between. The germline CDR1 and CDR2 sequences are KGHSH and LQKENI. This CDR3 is CASSPLSGGRRNTEAFF. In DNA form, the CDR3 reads TGTGCCAGCTCACCCCTATCGGGGGGACGCAGGAACACTGAAGCTTTCTTT.

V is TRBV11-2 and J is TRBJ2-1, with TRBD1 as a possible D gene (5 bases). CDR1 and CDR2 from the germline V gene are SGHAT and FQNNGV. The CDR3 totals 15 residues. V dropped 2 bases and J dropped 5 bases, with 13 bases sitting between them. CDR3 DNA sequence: TGTGCCAGCAGCTTAACGCGCGCAGGGAACAATGAGCAGTTCTTC. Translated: CASSLTRAGNNEQFF. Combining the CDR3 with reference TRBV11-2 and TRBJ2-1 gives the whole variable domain EAGVAQSPRYKIIEKRQSVAFWCNPISGHATLYWYQQILGQGPKLLIQFQNNGVVDDSQLPKDRFSAERLKGVDSTLKIQPAKLEDSAVYLCASSLTRAGNNEQFFGPGTRLTVL.

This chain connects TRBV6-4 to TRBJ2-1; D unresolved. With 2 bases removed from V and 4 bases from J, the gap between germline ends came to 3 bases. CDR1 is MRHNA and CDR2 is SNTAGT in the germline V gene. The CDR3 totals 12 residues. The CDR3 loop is CASSDRYNEQFF. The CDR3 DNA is TGTGCCAGCAGTGACCGGTACAATGAGCAGTTCTTC.